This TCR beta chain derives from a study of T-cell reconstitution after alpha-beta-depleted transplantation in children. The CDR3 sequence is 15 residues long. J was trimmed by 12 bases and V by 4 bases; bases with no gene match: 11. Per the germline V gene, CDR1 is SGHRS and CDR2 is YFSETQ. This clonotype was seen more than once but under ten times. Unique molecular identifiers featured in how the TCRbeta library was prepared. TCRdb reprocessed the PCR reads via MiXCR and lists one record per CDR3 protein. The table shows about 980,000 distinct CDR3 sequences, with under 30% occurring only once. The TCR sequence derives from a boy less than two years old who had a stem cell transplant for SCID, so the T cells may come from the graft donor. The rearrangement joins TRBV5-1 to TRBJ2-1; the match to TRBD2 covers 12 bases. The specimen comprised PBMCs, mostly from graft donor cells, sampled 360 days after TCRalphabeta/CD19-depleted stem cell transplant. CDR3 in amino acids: CASSQTSGGEVRQFF. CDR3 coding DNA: TGCGCCAGCAGCCAGACTAGCGGGGGAGAGGTTCGGCAGTTCTTC.